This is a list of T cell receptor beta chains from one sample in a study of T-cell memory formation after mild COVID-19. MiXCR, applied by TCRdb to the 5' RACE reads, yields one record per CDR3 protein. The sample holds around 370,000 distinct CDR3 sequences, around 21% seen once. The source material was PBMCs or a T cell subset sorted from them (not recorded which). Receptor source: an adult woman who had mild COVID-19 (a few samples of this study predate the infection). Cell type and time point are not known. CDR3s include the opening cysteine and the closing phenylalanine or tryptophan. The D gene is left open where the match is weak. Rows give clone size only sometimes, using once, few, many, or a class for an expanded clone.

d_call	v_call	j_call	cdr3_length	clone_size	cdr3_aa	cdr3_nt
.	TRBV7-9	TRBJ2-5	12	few	CASSWDQGIPYF	TGTGCCAGCAGCTGGGACCAGGGAATCCCGTACTTC
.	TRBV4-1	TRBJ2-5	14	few	CASSLVEGHETQYF	TGCGCCAGCAGCTTGGTGGAGGGGCACGAGACCCAGTACTTC
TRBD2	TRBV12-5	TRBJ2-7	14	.	CASGPGLAGEEQYF	TGTGCTAGTGGTCCAGGACTAGCGGGAGAAGAGCAGTACTTC
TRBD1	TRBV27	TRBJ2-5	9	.	CATCRDRDF	TGTGCCACTTGCCGGGACAGGGATTTC
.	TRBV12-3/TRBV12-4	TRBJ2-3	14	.	CASSFLGRTDTQYF	TGTGCCAGCAGTTTCCTCGGTCGGACAGATACGCAGTATTTT
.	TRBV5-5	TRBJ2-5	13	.	CASEGFADWTQYF	TGTGCCAGCGAGGGCTTTGCGGATTGGACCCAGTACTTC
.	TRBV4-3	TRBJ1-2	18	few	CASSQEWTATGHSYGYTF	TGCGCCAGCAGCCAAGAATGGACCGCCACAGGCCATAGTTATGGCTACACCTTC
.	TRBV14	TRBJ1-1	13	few	CASSQGVPPEAFF	TGTGCCAGCAGCCAGGGCGTTCCTCCTGAAGCTTTCTTT
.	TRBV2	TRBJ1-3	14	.	CASSPGLGGNTIYF	TGTGCCAGCTCCCCAGGGCTAGGCGGAAACACCATATATTTT
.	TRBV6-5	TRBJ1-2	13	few	CASRVGAGNGYTF	TGTGCCAGCAGGGTTGGGGCTGGGAACGGCTACACCTTC
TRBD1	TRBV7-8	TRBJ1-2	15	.	CASSQLGQGVFGYTF	TGTGCCAGCAGCCAACTCGGACAGGGAGTATTTGGCTACACCTTC
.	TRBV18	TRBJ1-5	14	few	CASSPVKGNQPQHF	TGTGCCAGCTCACCAGTCAAGGGCAATCAGCCCCAGCATTTT
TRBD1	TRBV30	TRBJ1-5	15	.	CAWSSRQGSNQPQHF	TGTGCCTGGAGTTCCCGACAGGGTAGCAATCAGCCCCAGCATTTT
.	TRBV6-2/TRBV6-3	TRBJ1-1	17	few	CASSSRQGSFIGTEAFF	TGTGCCAGCAGTTCCCGGCAGGGGTCTTTCATCGGCACTGAAGCTTTCTTT
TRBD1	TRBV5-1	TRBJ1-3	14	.	CASSLTGVGNTIYF	TGCGCCAGCAGCTTGACAGGGGTCGGAAACACCATATATTTT
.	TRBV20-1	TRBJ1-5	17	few	CSADQSGVGQPNQPQHF	TGCAGTGCTGATCAATCAGGGGTAGGCCAGCCCAATCAGCCCCAGCATTTT
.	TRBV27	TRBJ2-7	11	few	CASGVAYEQYF	TGTGCCAGCGGTGTGGCCTACGAGCAGTACTTC
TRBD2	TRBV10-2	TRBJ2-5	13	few	CASKRGVVETQYF	TGCGCCAGCAAGCGGGGGGTTGTGGAGACCCAGTACTTC
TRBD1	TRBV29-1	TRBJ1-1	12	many	CSGDRKNTEAFF	TGCAGCGGGGACAGGAAGAACACTGAAGCTTTCTTT
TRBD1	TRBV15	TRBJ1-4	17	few	CATSRTDRGVGNEKLFF	TGTGCCACCAGCAGAACGGACAGGGGAGTAGGAAATGAAAAACTGTTTTTT
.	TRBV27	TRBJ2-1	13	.	CASSWGLVNEQFF	TGTGCCAGCAGTTGGGGGCTTGTGAATGAGCAGTTCTTC
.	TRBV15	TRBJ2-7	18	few	CATSTLGGVAAKRDEQYF	TGTGCCACCAGCACCCTCGGCGGAGTGGCAGCAAAGAGGGACGAGCAGTACTTC
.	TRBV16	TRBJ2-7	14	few	CATGDTAGSYEQYF	TGTGCCACCGGAGACACCGCGGGGTCCTACGAGCAGTACTTC
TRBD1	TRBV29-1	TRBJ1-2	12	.	CSVVTGINGYTF	TGCAGCGTTGTGACAGGGATTAATGGCTACACCTTC
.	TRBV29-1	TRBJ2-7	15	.	CSVEDHETGDYEQYF	TGCAGCGTTGAAGATCACGAGACAGGAGACTACGAGCAGTACTTC
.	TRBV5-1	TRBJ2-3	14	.	CASSGTSPPDTQYF	TGCGCCAGCAGCGGAACTAGCCCCCCAGATACGCAGTATTTT
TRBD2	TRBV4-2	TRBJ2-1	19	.	CASSPGPRARGGLYNQQFF	TGTGCCAGCAGCCCTGGACCGAGGGCGCGGGGGGGCCTGTACAATCAGCAGTTCTTC
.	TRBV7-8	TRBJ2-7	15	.	CASSFGEVRGYEQYF	TGTGCCAGCAGCTTCGGGGAGGTCCGGGGCTACGAGCAGTACTTC
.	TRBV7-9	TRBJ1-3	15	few	CASSPGANSGNTIYF	TGTGCCAGCAGCCCTGGAGCCAACTCTGGAAACACCATATATTTT
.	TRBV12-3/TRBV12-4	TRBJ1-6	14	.	CASSPAGFNSPLHF	TGTGCCAGCAGTCCCGCGGGGTTTAATTCACCCCTCCACTTT
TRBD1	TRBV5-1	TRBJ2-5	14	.	CASRVRGLGETQYF	TGCGCCAGCAGGGTCAGGGGGCTCGGGGAGACCCAGTACTTC
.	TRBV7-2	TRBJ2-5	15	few	CASSPFRVDVQTQYF	TGTGCCAGCAGCCCTTTCAGGGTCGACGTCCAGACCCAGTACTTC
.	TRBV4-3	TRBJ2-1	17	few	CASSQDRPESSYNEQFF	TGCGCCAGCAGCCAAGATAGGCCAGAAAGCTCCTACAATGAGCAGTTCTTC
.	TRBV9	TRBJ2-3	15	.	CASSLDGDFTDTQYF	TGTGCCAGCAGCTTGGACGGAGACTTCACAGATACGCAGTATTTT
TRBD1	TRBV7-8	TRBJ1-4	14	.	CASSWDSGHEKLFF	TGTGCCAGCAGCTGGGACAGCGGTCATGAAAAACTGTTTTTT
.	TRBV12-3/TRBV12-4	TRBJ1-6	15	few	CASSVKGGMYSPLHF	TGTGCCAGCAGTGTGAAGGGGGGTATGTATTCACCCCTCCACTTT
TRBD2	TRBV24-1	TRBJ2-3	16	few	CATPWASGSSTDTQYF	TGTGCCACACCGTGGGCTAGCGGGTCTAGCACAGATACGCAGTATTTT
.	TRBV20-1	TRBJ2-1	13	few	CSARERDSLEQFF	TGCAGTGCTAGAGAACGGGACTCCCTGGAGCAGTTCTTC
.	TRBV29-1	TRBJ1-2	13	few	CSVEGLAGFGYTF	TGCAGCGTTGAAGGCCTGGCGGGGTTCGGCTACACCTTC
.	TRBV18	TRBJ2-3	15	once	CASSPLPGSTDTQYF	TGTGCCAGCTCACCACTTCCGGGTAGCACAGATACGCAGTATTTT
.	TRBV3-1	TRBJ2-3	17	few	CASSQGEAGKSTDTQYF	TGTGCCAGCAGCCAAGGGGAAGCAGGGAAGTCAACAGATACGCAGTATTTT
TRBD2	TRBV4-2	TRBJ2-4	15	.	CASSQPREGRDIQYF	TGTGCCAGCAGCCAGCCTCGGGAGGGCCGGGACATTCAGTACTTC
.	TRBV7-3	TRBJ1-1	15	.	CASSLSGSMNTEAFF	TGTGCCAGCAGCTTGTCAGGGTCCATGAACACTGAAGCTTTCTTT
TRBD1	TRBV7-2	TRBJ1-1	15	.	CASRIRPGQGTEAFF	TGTGCCAGCAGAATCCGACCGGGACAGGGGACTGAAGCTTTCTTT
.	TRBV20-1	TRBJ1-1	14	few	CSARDPRYETEAFF	TGCAGTGCTAGAGACCCCCGTTATGAGACTGAAGCTTTCTTT
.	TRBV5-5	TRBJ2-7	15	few	CASSLSGAASYEQYF	TGTGCCAGCAGCTTGTCTGGCGCGGCCTCCTACGAGCAGTACTTC
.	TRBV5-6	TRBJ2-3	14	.	CASSFAAAGDTQYF	TGTGCCAGCAGCTTTGCCGCAGCGGGAGATACGCAGTATTTT
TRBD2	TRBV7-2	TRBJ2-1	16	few	CASSSRTSGYYNEQFF	TGTGCCAGCAGCTCTCGGACTAGCGGGTACTACAATGAGCAGTTCTTC
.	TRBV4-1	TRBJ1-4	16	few	CATKPRGSGTNEKLFF	TGCGCCACCAAGCCCCGGGGAAGTGGAACTAATGAAAAACTGTTTTTT